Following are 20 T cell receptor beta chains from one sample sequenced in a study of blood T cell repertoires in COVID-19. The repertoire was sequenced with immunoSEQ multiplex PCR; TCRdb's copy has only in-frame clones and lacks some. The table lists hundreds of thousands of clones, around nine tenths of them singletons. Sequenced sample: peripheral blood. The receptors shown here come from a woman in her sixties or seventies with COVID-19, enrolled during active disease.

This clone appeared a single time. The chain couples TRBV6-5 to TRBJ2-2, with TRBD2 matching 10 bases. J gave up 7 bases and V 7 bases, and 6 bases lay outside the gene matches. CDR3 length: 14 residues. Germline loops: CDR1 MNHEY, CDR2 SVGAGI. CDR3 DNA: TGTGCCAGCAAGCCTAGCGGGAGTTTCGGGGAGCTGTTTTTT. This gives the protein CASKPSGSFGELFF.

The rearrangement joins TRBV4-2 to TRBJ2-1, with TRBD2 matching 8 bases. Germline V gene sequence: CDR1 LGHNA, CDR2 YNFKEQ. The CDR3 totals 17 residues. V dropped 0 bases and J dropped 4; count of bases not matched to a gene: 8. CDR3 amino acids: CASSQDPGGGIYNEQFF. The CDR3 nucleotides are TGTGCCAGCAGCCAAGATCCTGGCGGGGGGATATACAATGAGCAGTTCTTC.

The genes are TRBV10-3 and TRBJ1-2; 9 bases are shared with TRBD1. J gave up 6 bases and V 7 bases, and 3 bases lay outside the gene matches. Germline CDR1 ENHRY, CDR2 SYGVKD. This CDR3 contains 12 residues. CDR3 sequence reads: CAITRQGDGYTF. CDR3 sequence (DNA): TGTGCCATCACCCGACAGGGGGATGGCTACACCTTC.

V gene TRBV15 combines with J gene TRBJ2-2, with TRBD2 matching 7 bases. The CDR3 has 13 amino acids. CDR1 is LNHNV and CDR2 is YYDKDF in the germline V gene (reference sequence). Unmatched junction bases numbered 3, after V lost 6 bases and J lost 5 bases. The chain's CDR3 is CATRASGTGELFF. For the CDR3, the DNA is TGTGCCACCAGAGCTAGCGGAACCGGGGAGCTGTTTTTT.

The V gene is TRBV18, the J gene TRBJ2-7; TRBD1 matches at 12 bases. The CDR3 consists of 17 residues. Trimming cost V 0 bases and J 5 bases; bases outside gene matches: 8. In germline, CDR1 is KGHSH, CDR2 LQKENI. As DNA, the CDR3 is TGTGCCAGCTCACCACCGGGGACAGGGGGCACCGTGAACGAGCAGTACTTC. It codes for CASSPPGTGGTVNEQYF.

The CDR3 sequence is CASSYSFQGNTEAFF. The CDR3 DNA follows: TGTGCCAGCAGTTACTCGTTTCAGGGAAACACTGAAGCTTTCTTT. The chain links TRBV6-5 to TRBJ1-1; tentative D call: TRBD1 (5 bases). The germline V gene has CDR1 MNHEY and CDR2 SVGAGI. CDR3 length: 15 residues. With 0 bases removed from V and 2 bases from J, the gap between germline ends came to 10 bases.

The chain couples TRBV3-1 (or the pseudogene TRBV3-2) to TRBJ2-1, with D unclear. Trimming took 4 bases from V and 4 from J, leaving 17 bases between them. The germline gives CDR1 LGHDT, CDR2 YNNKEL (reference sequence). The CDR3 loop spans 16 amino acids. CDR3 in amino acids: CASSPRLSPPYNEQFF. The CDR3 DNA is TGTGCCAGCAGCCCCCGCCTGAGTCCTCCGTACAATGAGCAGTTCTTC.

Here the CDR3 DNA reads TGTGCCAGCAGCTCCGGGACTACGAACACCGGGGAGCTGTTTTTT. Translation gives CASSSGTTNTGELFF. The chain joins TRBV5-8 to TRBJ2-2; 7 nucleotides agree with TRBD2. Looked up from germline, CDR1 is SGHTS and CDR2 is YDEGEE. The ends lost 3 bases at V and 0 bases at J; junction bases unmatched: 2. This CDR3 spans 15 amino acids.

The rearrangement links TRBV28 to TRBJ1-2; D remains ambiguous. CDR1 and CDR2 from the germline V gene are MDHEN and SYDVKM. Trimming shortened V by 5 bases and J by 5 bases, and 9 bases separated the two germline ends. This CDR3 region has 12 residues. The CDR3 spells CASSARRYGYTF. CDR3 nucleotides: TGTGCCAGCAGTGCCCGGAGGTATGGCTACACCTTC.

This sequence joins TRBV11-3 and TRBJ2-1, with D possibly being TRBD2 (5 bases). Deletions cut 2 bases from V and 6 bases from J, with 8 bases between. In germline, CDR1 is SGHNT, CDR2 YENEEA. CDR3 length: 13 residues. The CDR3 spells CASSLLASNEQFF. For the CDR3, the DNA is TGTGCCAGCAGCTTACTAGCTTCCAATGAGCAGTTCTTC.

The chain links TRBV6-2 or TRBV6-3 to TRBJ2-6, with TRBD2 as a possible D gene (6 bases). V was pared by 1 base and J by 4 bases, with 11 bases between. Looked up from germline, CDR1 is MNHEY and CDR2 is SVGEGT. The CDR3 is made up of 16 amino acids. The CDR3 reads CASSYWTAGGANVLTF. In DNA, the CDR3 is TGTGCCAGCAGTTACTGGACGGCGGGAGGGGCCAACGTCCTGACTTTC.

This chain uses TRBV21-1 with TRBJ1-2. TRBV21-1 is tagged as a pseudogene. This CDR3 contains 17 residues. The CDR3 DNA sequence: TGTGCCAGCAGCAAGGAATTACGGGGAATCAGAGCCCCTGGCTACACCTTC. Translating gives CASSKELRGIRAPGYTF.

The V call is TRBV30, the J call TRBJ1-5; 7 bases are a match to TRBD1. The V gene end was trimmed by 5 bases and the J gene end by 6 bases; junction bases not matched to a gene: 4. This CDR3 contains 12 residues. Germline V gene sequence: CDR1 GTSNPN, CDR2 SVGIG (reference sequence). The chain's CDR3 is CAWATGTQPQHF. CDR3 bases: TGTGCCTGGGCGACAGGGACTCAGCCCCAGCATTTT.

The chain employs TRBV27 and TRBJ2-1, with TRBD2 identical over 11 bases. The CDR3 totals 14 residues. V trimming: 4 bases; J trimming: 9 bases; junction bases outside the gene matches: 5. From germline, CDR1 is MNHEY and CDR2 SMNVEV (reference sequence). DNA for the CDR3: TGTGCCAGCAGTTCACTAGCGGGAGTGGGTGAGCAGTTCTTC. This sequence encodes CASSSLAGVGEQFF.

The CDR3 DNA reads TGTGCCAGCAGTTTATTGGCGGGTTTAGGTGGCTACACCTTC. This gives the protein CASSLLAGLGGYTF. The V call is TRBV28, the J call TRBJ1-2; unclear D gene. CDR1 is MDHEN, CDR2 SYDVKM, per germline. The CDR3 totals 14 residues. The V and J ends lost 1 base and 7 bases respectively, with 13 bases between them.

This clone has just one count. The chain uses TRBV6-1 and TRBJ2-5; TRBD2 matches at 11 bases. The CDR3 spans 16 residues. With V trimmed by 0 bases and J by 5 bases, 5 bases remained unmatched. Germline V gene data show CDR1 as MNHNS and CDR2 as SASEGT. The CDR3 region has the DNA TGTGCCAGCAGTGAAGCAAGCGCTAGCGGGAGGGAGACCCAGTACTTC. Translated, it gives CASSEASASGRETQYF.

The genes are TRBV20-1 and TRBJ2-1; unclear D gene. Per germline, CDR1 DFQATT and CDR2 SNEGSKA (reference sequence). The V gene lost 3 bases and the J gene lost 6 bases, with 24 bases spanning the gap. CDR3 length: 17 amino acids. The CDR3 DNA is TGCAGTGCTAGTTATTCTGTGCGAGACTCGCAAAGCAATGAGCAGTTCTTC. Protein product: CSASYSVRDSQSNEQFF.

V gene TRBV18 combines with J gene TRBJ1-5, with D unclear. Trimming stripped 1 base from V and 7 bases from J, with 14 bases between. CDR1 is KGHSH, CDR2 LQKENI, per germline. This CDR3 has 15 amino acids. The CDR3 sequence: CASSPQGGRGQPQHF. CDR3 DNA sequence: TGTGCCAGCTCACCACAGGGAGGACGCGGGCAGCCCCAGCATTTT. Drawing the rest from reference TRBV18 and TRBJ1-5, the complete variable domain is NAGVMQNPRHLVRRRGQEARLRCSPMKGHSHVYWYRQLPEEGLKFMVYLQKENIIDESGMPKERFSAEFPKEGPSILRIQQVVRGDSAAYFCASSPQGGRGQPQHFGDGTRLSIL.

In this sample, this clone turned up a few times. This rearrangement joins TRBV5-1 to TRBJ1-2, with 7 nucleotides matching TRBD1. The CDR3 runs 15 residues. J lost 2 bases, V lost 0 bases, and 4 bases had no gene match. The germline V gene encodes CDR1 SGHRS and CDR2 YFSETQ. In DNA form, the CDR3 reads TGCGCCAGCAGCTTGGGGGACAGAGTAAACTATGGCTACACCTTC. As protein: CASSLGDRVNYGYTF.

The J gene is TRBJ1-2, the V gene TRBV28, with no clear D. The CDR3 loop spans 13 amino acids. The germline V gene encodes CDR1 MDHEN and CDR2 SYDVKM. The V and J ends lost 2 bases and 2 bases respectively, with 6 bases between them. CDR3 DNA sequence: TGTGCCAGCAGTTTAGGCAAGAACTATGGCTACACCTTC. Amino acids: CASSLGKNYGYTF.